The rows below give T cell receptor beta chains drawn from one sample of a study of blood T cell repertoires in COVID-19. Libraries were prepared by immunoSEQ multiplex PCR; TCRdb keeps only in-frame clonotypes and omits some of them. The sample has some 250,000 clones, about four fifths seen once. Specimen: peripheral blood. The receptors were sampled from a woman of 80 years or more with COVID-19, enrolled during active disease. CDR3s include the opening cysteine and the closing phenylalanine or tryptophan. Each record gives: CDR3 protein, CDR3 DNA, D gene, J gene, clone size, CDR3 length, V gene. A D gene is named only where the DNA matches it firmly. Rows give clone size only sometimes, using once, few, many, or a class for an expanded clone.

CAWSPGVVRTDTQYF	TGTGCCTGGTCTCCAGGGGTAGTCCGCACAGATACGCAGTATTTT	NA	TRBJ2-3	NA	15	TRBV30
CASSRSSGFGEAFF	TGTGCCAGCAGTAGGTCTTCAGGGTTTGGTGAAGCTTTCTTT	NA	TRBJ1-1	NA	14	TRBV6-6
CASSLGTSGTIEQYF	TGTGCCAGCAGCTTAGGAACTAGCGGGACCATCGAGCAGTACTTC	TRBD2	TRBJ2-7	NA	15	TRBV13
CASGASGSPWGNEQFF	TGTGCCAGCGGGGCTAGCGGGAGCCCTTGGGGCAATGAGCAGTTCTTC	TRBD2	TRBJ2-1	NA	16	TRBV9
CAWSVTGDQPQHF	TGTGCCTGGAGTGTTACGGGGGATCAGCCCCAGCATTTT	NA	TRBJ1-5	NA	13	TRBV30
CASSFRAGGIYGYTF	TGTGCCAGCAGCTTTAGGGCAGGAGGAATCTATGGCTACACCTTC	NA	TRBJ1-2	NA	15	TRBV5-8
CASSWTGLGVGELFF	TGTGCCAGCAGTTGGACAGGGCTCGGGGTCGGGGAGCTGTTTTTT	TRBD1	TRBJ2-2	NA	15	TRBV27
CASSLVTGETGELFF	TGCGCCAGCAGCTTGGTAACGGGAGAAACCGGGGAGCTGTTTTTT	NA	TRBJ2-2	NA	15	TRBV5-1
CASSQDTGTAVSEQYF	TGTGCCAGCAGCCAAGATACAGGGACAGCCGTTAGCGAGCAGTACTTC	TRBD1	TRBJ2-7	NA	16	TRBV14
CASSFPAGVGYGYTF	TGTGCCAGCAGTTTCCCGGCCGGGGTGGGCTATGGCTACACCTTC	NA	TRBJ1-2	NA	15	TRBV28
CASSEIVYTDTQYF	TGTGCCAGCAGTGAAATAGTATACACAGATACGCAGTATTTT	NA	TRBJ2-3	NA	14	TRBV6-1
CASSPGTRGEGSTDTQYF	TGTGCCAGCTCACCCGGGACCAGGGGTGAAGGAAGCACAGATACGCAGTATTTT	NA	TRBJ2-3	NA	18	TRBV18
CASRRTGSSTEAFF	TGTGCCAGCAGGAGGACAGGGAGTTCCACTGAAGCTTTCTTT	TRBD1	TRBJ1-1	NA	14	TRBV6-5
CASSTKSDTQYF	TGTGCCAGTAGTACGAAGAGTGATACGCAGTATTTT	NA	TRBJ2-3	NA	12	TRBV19
CASSRDPLGRNPGNTIYF	TGCGCCAGCAGCCGGGACCCCCTCGGGAGGAATCCTGGAAACACCATATATTTT	NA	TRBJ1-3	NA	18	TRBV4-1
CASSIIGATNEKLFF	TGTGCCAGTAGTATCATAGGGGCAACTAATGAAAAACTGTTTTTT	NA	TRBJ1-4	few	15	TRBV19
CASSPGLTNTGELFF	TGTGCCAGCAGCCCGGGACTAACGAACACCGGGGAGCTGTTTTTT	TRBD2	TRBJ2-2	few	15	TRBV7-2
CASSSLGRLGDTQYF	TGTGCCAGCAGCTCTCTAGGAAGACTTGGAGATACGCAGTATTTT	NA	TRBJ2-3	NA	15	TRBV7-9
CASSLDPGGLGELFF	TGCGCCAGCAGCTTGGATCCAGGGGGCCTCGGGGAGCTGTTTTTT	TRBD1	TRBJ2-2	NA	15	TRBV5-1
CASSLGSTSGSFEQFF	TGCGCCAGCAGCTTGGGGTCCACTAGCGGGAGTTTTGAGCAGTTCTTC	TRBD2	TRBJ2-1	few	16	TRBV5-1
CSASDRESNQPQHF	TGCAGTGCTAGTGACAGGGAAAGCAATCAGCCCCAGCATTTT	TRBD1	TRBJ1-5	NA	14	TRBV20-1
CASSSDGTLTYEQYF	TGTGCCAGCAGTTCCGACGGGACTCTAACCTACGAGCAGTACTTC	NA	TRBJ2-7	NA	15	TRBV7-2
CASSPWKGDTEAFF	TGTGCCAGCAGCCCCTGGAAAGGGGACACTGAAGCTTTCTTT	NA	TRBJ1-1	NA	14	TRBV3-1/TRBV3-2
CASSIAGTSGLPYEQYF	TGTGCCAGCAGCATCGCCGGGACTAGCGGGCTTCCCTACGAGCAGTACTTC	TRBD2	TRBJ2-7	NA	17	TRBV7-2
CASSQGDRIYGYTF	TGTGCCAGCAGCCAAGGGGACAGGATCTATGGCTACACCTTC	TRBD1	TRBJ1-2	NA	14	TRBV14
CASRLPGQVNEKLFF	TGTGCCAGCAGGCTACCGGGACAGGTTAATGAAAAACTGTTTTTT	TRBD1	TRBJ1-4	NA	15	TRBV2
CASSQDRGETQYF	TGTGCCAGCAGCCAAGACAGGGGGGAGACCCAGTACTTC	TRBD1	TRBJ2-5	NA	13	TRBV5-6
CASKRSREGTEAFF	TGTGCCAGCAAAAGGTCCAGGGAGGGCACTGAAGCTTTCTTT	NA	TRBJ1-1	NA	14	TRBV2
CASSQGWGQKETQYF	TGTGCCAGCAGCCAAGGGTGGGGACAGAAAGAGACCCAGTACTTC	TRBD1	TRBJ2-5	NA	15	TRBV3-1/TRBV3-2
CASSYKASRTGELFF	TGTGCCAGCAGTTACAAGGCTAGCCGCACCGGGGAGCTGTTTTTT	NA	TRBJ2-2	NA	15	TRBV6-2/TRBV6-3
CASSPGHQGGQPQHF	TGCGCCAGCAGCCCGGGACACCAAGGGGGTCAGCCCCAGCATTTT	NA	TRBJ1-5	NA	15	TRBV5-1
CAISARQSTEAFF	TGTGCCATCAGTGCCAGACAAAGCACTGAAGCTTTCTTT	NA	TRBJ1-1	NA	13	TRBV10-3
CATSSRGRLLDEQFF	TGTGCCACCAGCAGCCGAGGGAGGCTGCTCGATGAGCAGTTCTTC	NA	TRBJ2-1	NA	15	TRBV15
CASSRQGATIDYGYTF	TGTGCCAGCAGCCGACAGGGGGCTACTATCGACTATGGCTACACCTTC	TRBD1	TRBJ1-2	NA	16	TRBV7-9
CASSVGGHTEAFF	TGTGCCAGCAGCGTGGGGGGGCACACTGAAGCTTTCTTT	NA	TRBJ1-1	NA	13	TRBV11-2
CASSPARGYSNQPQHF	TGCGCCAGCAGCCCAGCCAGGGGTTATAGCAATCAGCCCCAGCATTTT	NA	TRBJ1-5	NA	16	TRBV4-1
CATSVQDTQYF	TGTGCCACCTCCGTACAAGATACGCAGTATTTT	NA	TRBJ2-3	NA	11	TRBV24-1
CASSQERNRDTEAFF	TGCGCCAGCAGCCAAGAAAGGAATCGGGACACTGAAGCTTTCTTT	NA	TRBJ1-1	NA	15	TRBV4-3
CASSYPEASGREYGNWDTQYF	TGTGCCAGCAGTTACCCCGAGGCTAGCGGGAGGGAGTATGGAAACTGGGATACGCAGTATTTT	TRBD2	TRBJ2-3	few	21	TRBV6-2/TRBV6-3
CASSVDLGTRNTEAFF	TGTGCCAGCAGTGTTGATCTAGGGACACGGAACACTGAAGCTTTCTTT	NA	TRBJ1-1	NA	16	TRBV2
CASSEASLYGYTF	TGTGCCAGCAGTGAGGCCAGTCTCTATGGCTACACCTTC	NA	TRBJ1-2	NA	13	TRBV6-1
CASSGQGSTGELFF	TGCGCCAGCAGCGGACAGGGCTCCACCGGGGAGCTGTTTTTT	TRBD1	TRBJ2-2	NA	14	TRBV5-1
CASSFGGQEDSPLHF	TGTGCCAGCAGCTTCGGGGGACAGGAAGATTCACCCCTCCACTTT	TRBD1	TRBJ1-6	NA	15	TRBV5-4
CASSRVKDTQYF	TGTGCCAGCAGCCGCGTGAAAGATACGCAGTATTTT	NA	TRBJ2-3	NA	12	TRBV6-5
CASSLGSPSGNTIYF	TGCGCCAGCAGCTTGGGTAGCCCCTCTGGAAACACCATATATTTT	NA	TRBJ1-3	few	15	TRBV5-1
CASSLETGRTEAFF	TGCGCCAGCAGCCTCGAAACAGGGCGCACTGAAGCTTTCTTT	NA	TRBJ1-1	NA	14	TRBV5-1
CASSSDSRMPQHF	TGTGCCAGCAGCTCGGACAGTAGGATGCCCCAGCATTTT	NA	TRBJ1-5	NA	13	TRBV7-2
CASSLPVQGHSNQPQHF	TGTGCCAGCAGTTTACCCGTACAGGGCCATAGCAATCAGCCCCAGCATTTT	NA	TRBJ1-5	once	17	TRBV28
CAWSTGGDSGANVLTF	TGTGCCTGGAGTACAGGCGGGGACTCTGGGGCCAACGTCCTGACTTTC	NA	TRBJ2-6	NA	16	TRBV30
CASSLTLLSEAFF	TGTGCCAGCAGCTTGACTTTGTTGTCTGAAGCTTTCTTT	NA	TRBJ1-1	NA	13	TRBV11-2
CASNHRQGHLNEQFF	TGTGCCAGCAACCACCGGCAGGGTCACCTCAATGAGCAGTTCTTC	NA	TRBJ2-1	NA	15	TRBV11-1
CASSIRGGGVDTQYF	TGTGCCAGTAGCATCCGGGGGGGCGGAGTAGATACGCAGTATTTT	TRBD2	TRBJ2-3	NA	15	TRBV19
CASRYGGVNEQFF	TGTGCCAGCAGGTACGGGGGGGTAAATGAGCAGTTCTTC	TRBD2	TRBJ2-1	once	13	TRBV6-5
CASGLVLGLAGDRDTQYF	TGTGCTAGTGGTTTGGTACTGGGACTAGCGGGAGATCGGGATACGCAGTATTTT	TRBD2	TRBJ2-3	NA	18	TRBV12-5
CASSVGVAGGSYEQYF	TGTGCCAGCAGCGTAGGGGTAGCGGGAGGGAGCTACGAGCAGTACTTC	TRBD2	TRBJ2-7	NA	16	TRBV9
CASSESKSPTAPGYTF	TGCGCCAGCAGTGAGTCGAAGAGCCCGACAGCCCCTGGCTACACCTTC	NA	TRBJ1-2	once	16	TRBV10-2
CASSKGLNEQFF	TGTGCCAGCAGCAAAGGACTGAATGAGCAGTTCTTC	NA	TRBJ2-1	NA	12	TRBV3-1/TRBV3-2
CASSQEAGGQYEQYF	TGTGCCAGCAGCCAAGAGGCGGGGGGGCAGTACGAGCAGTACTTC	TRBD2	TRBJ2-7	NA	15	TRBV3-1/TRBV3-2
CASSHPLDRRETQYF	TGTGCCAGCAGCCACCCCCTAGACAGACGAGAGACCCAGTACTTC	NA	TRBJ2-5	few	15	TRBV3-1/TRBV3-2
CASSSLRIDTQYF	TGTGCCAGCAGCTCCCTAAGAATAGATACGCAGTATTTT	NA	TRBJ2-3	NA	13	TRBV7-8